The 21 T cell receptor beta chains in this list originate from one sample, sequenced in a study of shared clonotypes between healthy human individuals. CD45RO-negative cells were positively selected for CCR7, leaving out terminally differentiated effector memory CD45RA+ cells. Assay used: immunoSEQ multiplex PCR; TCRdb lists only in-frame clones, some missing. In the table there are more than 2 million clones, less than 95% of which are singletons. The sequenced sample consisted of naive CD8+ T cells sorted from blood. The receptors originated from a man aged 18 to 29 in good health.

This clone was found once. The chain carries TRBV5-1 and TRBJ1-4; TRBD1 aligns across 8 bases. The CDR3 has 14 residues. CDR1 SGHRS and CDR2 YFSETQ come from the germline V gene. V trimming: 4 bases; J trimming: 8 bases; junction bases outside the gene matches: 7. In nucleotides, the CDR3 is TGCGCCAGCAGCCTCCAGGGGGCTTGGGAAAAACTGTTTTTT. The encoded protein is CASSLQGAWEKLFF.

The genes are TRBV9 and TRBJ1-5; weak D call: TRBD1 (5 bases). Germline CDR1 and CDR2: SGDLS and YYNGEE. The V gene lost 0 bases and the J gene lost 6 bases, with 19 bases spanning the gap. This CDR3 spans 17 amino acids. CDR3: CASSVGREQARGQPQHF. The CDR3, as DNA: TGTGCCAGCAGCGTAGGAAGGGAACAGGCGAGGGGTCAGCCCCAGCATTTT.

The V call is TRBV15, the J call TRBJ1-4; unclear D gene. Germline V gives CDR1 LNHNV, CDR2 YYDKDF (reference sequence). This CDR3 comprises 14 residues. V lost 1 base and J lost 7, with 10 bases in between. In DNA, the CDR3 is TGTGCCACCAGCAGAGGCAGGCTTGTTGAAAAACTGTTTTTT. Its protein product is CATSRGRLVEKLFF. The full variable domain, rest sourced from reference TRBV15 and TRBJ1-4, is DAMVIQNPRYQVTQFGKPVTLSCSQTLNHNVMYWYQQKSSQAPKLLFHYYDKDFNNEADTPDNFQSRRPNTSFCFLDIRSPGLGDTAMYLCATSRGRLVEKLFFGSGTQLSVL.

J is TRBJ2-7 and V is TRBV12-5; 11 bases match TRBD2. Germline V lookup: CDR1 LGHNT, CDR2 FRNRAP. V gave up 0 bases and J gave up 5 bases; unmatched junction bases: 3. The CDR3 has 15 amino acids. The CDR3 DNA reads as TGTGCTAGTGGTTTGGTGGGGACTAGCGGCAACGAGCAGTACTTC. Protein: CASGLVGTSGNEQYF.

The chain joins TRBV6-6 to TRBJ2-5; 8 nucleotides match TRBD2. With 6 bases clipped from V and 5 bases from J, the junction kept 5 bases outside the gene matches. The germline V gene has CDR1 MNHNY and CDR2 SVGAGI (reference sequence). The CDR3 is 13 residues long. The DNA for the CDR3 is TGTGCCAGCAGGCCATCTAGCGGGGAGACCCAGTACTTC. Translated: CASRPSSGETQYF.

The chain employs TRBV10-1 and TRBJ2-7; either TRBD1 or TRBD2 may fit D (5 bases each). This CDR3 contains 14 residues. Trimming cost V 3 bases and J 2 bases, with 11 bases left between them. Germline CDR1 is WNHNN and CDR2 is SYGVQD (reference sequence). CDR3 amino acids: CASSDRDVPYEQYF. The CDR3 nucleotides read TGCGCCAGCAGTGATCGGGACGTCCCCTACGAGCAGTACTTC.

This clone was observed a single time. The chain combines TRBV7-8 with TRBJ2-1; the match to TRBD2 covers 13 bases. There are 18 residues in the CDR3. Germline CDR1 SGHVS, CDR2 FQNEAQ. V was pared by 4 bases and J by 4 bases, with 10 bases of the junction left unmatched. The CDR3 protein is CASSSLAPGLAGYNEQFF. The DNA of the CDR3 is TGTGCCAGCAGCTCCTTAGCCCCGGGACTAGCGGGGTACAATGAGCAGTTCTTC. The full variable domain, completed using reference TRBV7-8 and TRBJ2-1, is GAGVSQSPRYKVAKRGQDVALRCDPISGHVSLFWYQQALGQGPEFLTYFQNEAQLDKSGLPSDRFFAERPEGSVSTLKIQRTQQEDSAVYLCASSSLAPGLAGYNEQFFGPGTRLTVL.

The chain combines TRBV4-1 with TRBJ2-1; 8 bases are shared with TRBD2. The CDR3 has 16 amino acids. Per germline, CDR1 MGHRA and CDR2 YSYEKL. The V and J ends lost 5 bases and 7 bases, in that order; junction bases with no gene match: 13. CDR3 in DNA: TGCGCCAGCAGCTACATCGGCGGGGGGAAGCTGAATGAGCAGTTCTTC. As protein: CASSYIGGGKLNEQFF.

The chain combines TRBV27 with TRBJ2-1; 7 bases map to TRBD2. This CDR3 has 16 residues. Germline CDR1 and CDR2: MNHEY and SMNVEV (reference sequence). Trimming at V came to 5 bases and at J to 2 bases, leaving 9 bases not matched to a gene. The CDR3: CASSTSSGEAYNEQFF. Here the CDR3 DNA reads TGTGCCAGCAGTACATCGAGCGGGGAGGCCTACAATGAGCAGTTCTTC.

This clone appeared once. V usage is TRBV6-1 and J usage is TRBJ1-2; TRBD1 matches 7 bases. CDR1 and CDR2 from the germline V gene are MNHNS and SASEGT. V lost 7 bases to trimming and J lost 2 bases; unmatched junction nucleotides: 4. The CDR3 runs 13 residues. The CDR3 protein is CASNPQGNYGYTF. The CDR3 nucleotides read TGTGCCAGCAACCCACAGGGGAACTATGGCTACACCTTC.

This sequence joins TRBV5-1 and TRBJ1-1; 7 bases map to TRBD1. The CDR3 spans 13 residues. The V gene's germline CDR1 is SGHRS and CDR2 YFSETQ. V was pared by 3 bases and J by 5 bases, with 4 bases of the junction left unmatched. The CDR3 region is CASSSGQETEAFF. For the CDR3, the DNA is TGCGCCAGCAGCTCCGGACAGGAGACTGAAGCTTTCTTT.

This chain links TRBV10-3 with TRBJ1-4; D gene ambiguous. This CDR3 is 12 amino acids long. The V gene's germline CDR1 is ENHRY and CDR2 SYGVKD. V was shortened by 10 bases and J by 4 bases, with 10 bases between the two germline ends. CDR3 coding DNA: TGTGCCAGCCAGGCGGGTAATGAAAAACTGTTTTTT. This sequence encodes CASQAGNEKLFF.

In its sample, this clone was seen a few times. As DNA, the CDR3 is TGTGCCAGCAGCTTAGCGGATTCACCCCTCCACTTT. It specifies CASSLADSPLHF. The chain links TRBV11-2 to TRBJ1-6, with no clear D. Trimming removed 1 base at V and 8 bases at J, with 3 bases between. The CDR3 contains 12 residues. The V gene's germline CDR1 is SGHAT and CDR2 FQNNGV.

This clone came up once. The CDR3 region is CASIDGWSGYTF. The CDR3 DNA is TGTGCCAGCATAGACGGGTGGTCCGGCTACACCTTC. The gene calls are TRBV6-5 and TRBJ1-2; D is undetermined. The CDR3 length is 12 residues. Germline CDR1 reads MNHEY; CDR2 reads SVGAGI. Trimming pared 7 bases from V and 8 bases from J, leaving 14 bases between.

The rearrangement joins TRBV19 to TRBJ1-4; 9 bases agree with TRBD1. Germline V gene lookup returns CDR1 LNHDA and CDR2 SQIVND (reference sequence). The CDR3 is 15 residues long. V lost 6 bases, J lost 7 bases, and 9 bases stayed unmatched. CDR3 sequence reads: CASSWIQGASEKLFF. For the CDR3, the DNA is TGTGCCAGTAGCTGGATACAGGGGGCGAGTGAAAAACTGTTTTTT.

This clone was seen only a few times. V and J are TRBV7-8 and TRBJ1-6; 8 positions match TRBD1. Germline trimming cut 5 bases from V and 10 bases from J; bases unmatched to any gene: 7. The CDR3 is 14 amino acids. CDR1 SGHVS and CDR2 FQNEAQ come from the germline V gene. The CDR3 nucleotides read TGTGCCAGCAGCCCAGACAGGGGTGGGTCACCCCTCCACTTT. Translating it yields CASSPDRGGSPLHF.

J is TRBJ1-2 and V is TRBV11-2; TRBD1 is a possible D gene (5 bases). Per germline, CDR1 SGHAT and CDR2 FQNNGV. CDR3 length: 13 residues. V lost 3 bases, J lost 5 bases, and 10 bases lay in between. Here the CDR3 reads CASSLIWTYGYTF. CDR3 bases: TGTGCCAGCAGCTTGATTTGGACATATGGCTACACCTTC.

This clone was counted only a few times. J is TRBJ2-7 and V is TRBV28; 9 bases align to TRBD1. The germline V gene encodes CDR1 MDHEN and CDR2 SYDVKM. Trimming cost V 6 bases and J 5 bases; bases outside gene matches: 8. CDR3 size: 14 residues. The CDR3: CASRTGTGNHEQYF. As DNA, the CDR3 is TGTGCCAGCAGAACCGGGACAGGGAACCACGAGCAGTACTTC.

The chain links TRBV6-5 to TRBJ2-5; the D is unclear. Germline assignment: CDR1 MNHEY and CDR2 SVGAGI. V was trimmed by 4 bases and J by 7 bases, leaving 16 bases between them. The CDR3 is made up of 14 amino acids. The CDR3: CASSSNVLDVTQYF. CDR3 nucleotides: TGTGCCAGCAGTTCGAACGTCTTGGATGTGACCCAGTACTTC.

The genes are TRBV27 and TRBJ2-7, with 8 bases lining up with TRBD1. The trim removed 6 bases at V and 3 bases at J, leaving 10 bases unmatched. Germline CDR1 MNHEY, CDR2 SMNVEV (reference sequence). CDR3 size: 15 residues. The CDR3 DNA reads as TGTGCCAGCAGCCAAGGGGCAGGGGGCTACTACGAGCAGTACTTC. It is translated as CASSQGAGGYYEQYF.

The J gene is TRBJ1-2, the V gene TRBV5-1, with TRBD1 as a possible D gene (6 bases). V lost 4 bases to trimming and J lost 3 bases, with 16 bases between them. The CDR3 sequence is 15 residues long. Germline values: CDR1 SGHRS, CDR2 YFSETQ. The CDR3 here is CASSPFRGGDYGYTF. CDR3 nucleotides: TGCGCCAGCAGCCCCTTTAGGGGGGGGGACTATGGCTACACCTTC.